These 13 T cell receptor beta chains originate from one sample sequenced in a study of blood T cell repertoires in COVID-19. Libraries were prepared by immunoSEQ multiplex PCR; TCRdb keeps only in-frame clonotypes and omits some of them. Among 90,000 to 120,000 clones, approximately 86% were seen once, and the ten largest hold 6.5%. Sequenced material: peripheral blood. The receptor source for this set is a woman in her sixties or seventies with acute or convalescent COVID-19.

The J gene is TRBJ2-5, the V gene TRBV3-1 (or the pseudogene TRBV3-2); D is unresolved. V lost 3 bases and J lost 5, with 7 bases in between. The CDR3 contains 12 residues. Germline-derived CDR1 and CDR2 are LGHDT and YNNKEL (reference sequence). The CDR3 DNA follows: TGTGCCAGCAGCCATTCCCAGGAGACCCAGTACTTC. It specifies CASSHSQETQYF.

V and J are TRBV27 and TRBJ1-6; a possible D gene is TRBD1 (6 bases). The CDR3 totals 16 residues. Germline CDR1 reads MNHEY; CDR2 reads SMNVEV (reference sequence). Trimming removed 6 bases at V and 4 bases at J, with 16 bases between. CDR3 protein: CASSQGSGQYNSPLHF. DNA of the CDR3: TGTGCCAGCAGCCAAGGCTCGGGACAATATAATTCACCCCTCCACTTT.

Turning to this clone: Other DNA sequences in the same sample also yield this CDR3. The DNA for the CDR3 is TGTGCCAGCAGTTTAGTCCAGGGGCCCTACGAGCAGTACTTC. Its translation: CASSLVQGPYEQYF. This chain joins TRBV28 and TRBJ2-7; TRBD1 might be the D (6 bases). Germline loops: CDR1 MDHEN, CDR2 SYDVKM. V shed 2 bases and J shed 2 bases, with 10 bases lying between them. CDR3 length: 14 residues.

The chain joins TRBV6-6 to TRBJ2-1, with TRBD1 identical over 8 bases. The CDR3 is 14 amino acids. Germline CDR1 is MNHNY and CDR2 is SVGAGI (reference sequence). V shed 2 bases, J shed 6 bases, and the junction held 3 bases outside the gene matches. This chain's CDR3 is CASSYTTGGNEQFF. For the CDR3, the DNA is TGTGCCAGCAGTTACACAACAGGGGGCAATGAGCAGTTCTTC.

V gene TRBV19 combines with J gene TRBJ2-1; TRBD1 is a possible D gene (5 bases). This CDR3 is 16 amino acids long. Germline assignment: CDR1 LNHDA and CDR2 SQIVND (reference sequence). Trimming removed 5 bases from V and 4 bases from J, with 18 bases in between. The CDR3 nucleotides read TGTGCCAGTAGTGAAAAACGGACACCTCCTTACAATGAGCAGTTCTTC. This codes for CASSEKRTPPYNEQFF.

CDR3 sequence (DNA): TGTGCCAGCAGCCAAGCAGGGGTTGAGGGCTACACCTTC. Protein product: CASSQAGVEGYTF. The J gene is TRBJ1-2, the V gene TRBV3-1 (or the pseudogene TRBV3-2), with D possibly being TRBD1 (6 bases). CDR3 length: 13 amino acids. V lost 1 base and J 8 bases, leaving 11 bases between the germline ends. Germline loops: CDR1 LGHDT, CDR2 YNNKEL (reference sequence).

The rearrangement uses TRBV7-2 and TRBJ1-1; 8 positions agree with TRBD1. The V and J ends lost 5 bases and 0 bases, in that order; junction bases with no gene match: 5. CDR3 length: 15 residues. Looked up from germline, CDR1 is SGHTA and CDR2 is FQGNSA. The CDR3 sequence: CASSPGTGMNTEAFF. CDR3 DNA: TGTGCCAGCAGCCCCGGGACAGGTATGAACACTGAAGCTTTCTTT. Full variable domain (missing parts from reference TRBV7-2 and TRBJ1-1): GAGVSQSPSNKVTEKGKDVELRCDPISGHTALYWYRQSLGQGLEFLIYFQGNSAPDKSGLPSDRFSAERTGGSVSTLTIQRTQQEDSAVYLCASSPGTGMNTEAFFGQGTRLTVV.

The rearrangement joins TRBV7-3 to TRBJ1-1, with D maybe TRBD1 (5 bases). In germline, CDR1 is SGHTA, CDR2 FQGTGA. The CDR3 covers 15 residues. V dropped 5 bases and J dropped 0 bases, with 13 bases sitting between them. CDR3 bases: TGTGCCAGCAGCCCTTGGGGGAGGATGAACACTGAAGCTTTCTTT. This codes for CASSPWGRMNTEAFF.

This rearrangement joins TRBV18 to TRBJ2-2, with 8 bases aligning to TRBD2. The CDR3 spans 18 residues. Germline V gene lookup returns CDR1 KGHSH and CDR2 LQKENI. V lost 0 bases to trimming and J lost 6 bases; unmatched junction nucleotides: 12. The CDR3 reads CASSPPQSGLVFAGELFF. CDR3 DNA sequence: TGTGCCAGCTCACCACCTCAGTCGGGACTAGTTTTTGCCGGGGAGCTGTTTTTT.

V gene TRBV27 combines with J gene TRBJ2-1; tentative D call: TRBD2 (5 bases). V was trimmed by 3 bases and J by 12 bases, leaving 12 bases between them. From germline, CDR1 is MNHEY and CDR2 SMNVEV (reference sequence). CDR3 length equals 12 residues. The CDR3 region is CASSFRGTPQFF. In DNA form, the CDR3 reads TGTGCCAGCAGTTTCCGGGGAACACCGCAGTTCTTC.

This chain uses TRBV9 with TRBJ2-1; 8 bases are shared with TRBD2. In germline, CDR1 is SGDLS, CDR2 YYNGEE. Unmatched junction bases numbered 7, after V lost 0 bases and J lost 5 bases. The CDR3 covers 16 residues. The CDR3 coding sequence is TGTGCCAGCAGCGTAGCCTCGGGAGGGCCACACAATGAGCAGTTCTTC. This codes for CASSVASGGPHNEQFF.

V and J are TRBV19 and TRBJ1-2, with 7 bases that match TRBD1. Germline-derived CDR1 and CDR2 are LNHDA and SQIVND (reference sequence). The CDR3 is made up of 14 amino acids. The ends lost 3 bases at V and 8 bases at J; junction bases unmatched: 9. The CDR3 DNA follows: TGTGCCAGTAGTATCAGCGGACAGGCCCTCGGCTACACCTTC. Its translation: CASSISGQALGYTF.

V is TRBV19 and J is TRBJ1-2; D remains ambiguous. V lost 0 bases, J lost 4 bases, and 15 bases lay in between. The CDR3 extends over 16 amino acids. Germline V lookup: CDR1 LNHDA, CDR2 SQIVND (reference sequence). The DNA for the CDR3 is TGTGCCAGTAGTATAGACCCTGCGGCAACGGGCTATGGCTACACCTTC. Its protein is CASSIDPAATGYGYTF. The variable domain in full, with the rest retrieved from reference TRBV19 and TRBJ1-2, is DGGITQSPKYLFRKEGQNVTLSCEQNLNHDAMYWYRQDPGQGLRLIYYSQIVNDFQKGDIAEGYSVSREKKESFPLTVTSAQKNPTAFYLCASSIDPAATGYGYTFGSGTRLTVV.